This TCR beta chain was captured by sequencing in a study of tumor-infiltrating lymphocytes in glioblastoma multiforme. The CDR3 spans 15 residues. The germline gives CDR1 ENHRY, CDR2 SYGVKD. V was pared by 0 bases and J by 7 bases, with 5 bases of the junction left unmatched. TCRB libraries came from RNA via three nested multiplex PCR rounds. TCRdb analysed the multiplex PCR reads with MiXCR anew, one entry per CDR3 protein. Of approximately 9,600 distinct CDR3 sequences listed, 67% were seen once; the top ten hold roughly 50%. Input material: brain tumor tissue. The source of this sequence is a male donor with glioblastoma. The V gene is TRBV10-3, the J gene TRBJ1-2, with TRBD1 matching 10 bases. The CDR3 loop reads CAISESTGQGVGYTF. Written as DNA, the CDR3 is TGTGCCATCAGTGAGTCGACTGGACAGGGGGTTGGCTACACCTTC.